The 25 T cell receptor beta chains presented below share a single source sample, sequenced in a study of technical replicates of blood from a few donors. Profiling relied on immunoSEQ multiplex PCR, and the TCRdb table lists in-frame clones only, not all of them. The sample contains over 50,000 clones, 80% to 90% of which appear only once. Sequenced sample: PBMCs. Source of these receptors: a human donor in good health. Some clones in this sample may be carry-over from other donors' samples.

The chain combines TRBV4-1 with TRBJ1-5; D is unclear. The germline V and J ends were trimmed by 0 bases and 7 bases, with 7 bases remaining between them. Germline-derived CDR1 and CDR2 are MGHRA and YSYEKL. The CDR3 has 13 amino acids. This chain's CDR3 is CASSQDLRQPQHF. The CDR3 DNA reads as TGCGCCAGCAGCCAAGATCTGAGGCAGCCCCAGCATTTT.

The V call is TRBV18, the J call TRBJ2-7; TRBD1 agrees at 10 bases. The germline CDR1 and CDR2 sequences are KGHSH and LQKENI. The CDR3 contains 15 residues. The ends lost 3 bases at V and 6 bases at J; junction bases unmatched: 8. In DNA, the CDR3 is TGTGCCAGCTCACCGGCCTCGACAGGGGGCCTCGAGCAGTACTTC. It codes for CASSPASTGGLEQYF.

J is TRBJ1-1 and V is TRBV6-5; 9 bases match TRBD1. V shed 2 bases and J 7 bases; nucleotides not matched to a gene: 5. Looked up from germline, CDR1 is MNHEY and CDR2 is SVGAGI. This CDR3 is built from 14 residues. CDR3 DNA sequence: TGTGCCAGCAGTTACAGGGACAGGGCGCGTGAAGCTTTCTTT. It is translated as CASSYRDRAREAFF.

The chain is built from TRBV7-8 and TRBJ2-5, with TRBD2 matching over 7 bases. The germline V gene encodes CDR1 SGHVS and CDR2 FQNEAQ. CDR3 length equals 15 residues. With 5 bases clipped from V and 1 base from J, the junction kept 7 bases outside the gene matches. Here the CDR3 reads CASSGEREAQETQYF. CDR3 in DNA: TGTGCCAGCAGCGGAGAACGGGAGGCCCAAGAGACCCAGTACTTC.

The chain carries TRBV5-1 and TRBJ1-4; possible D gene TRBD1, 6 bases. The CDR3 covers 14 residues. The V end was cut by 4 bases, the J end by 3 bases, with 10 bases between. Per the germline V gene, CDR1 is SGHRS and CDR2 is YFSETQ. The CDR3 spells CASSEGVSNEKLFF. The CDR3 nucleotides read TGCGCCAGCAGCGAGGGGGTGTCTAATGAAAAACTGTTTTTT.

This rearrangement joins TRBV29-1 to TRBJ2-2; the D is unclear. Trimming took off 5 bases at V and 1 base at J, with 8 bases between the two ends. The CDR3 runs to 13 residues. Germline values: CDR1 SQVTM, CDR2 ANQGSEA. The CDR3 DNA follows: TGCAGCGTTTTAAGCCAGAACACCGGGGAGCTGTTTTTT. It yields the protein CSVLSQNTGELFF.

The chain links TRBV7-8 to TRBJ1-3; D is uncertain. V shed 2 bases and J shed 4 bases, with 9 bases lying between them. CDR3 length: 14 residues. Germline V gene lookup returns CDR1 SGHVS and CDR2 FQNEAQ. The CDR3, as DNA: TGTGCCAGCAGCTTACGGGAAAGGGGAAACACCATATATTTT. Amino acid sequence: CASSLRERGNTIYF.

V and J are TRBV5-4 and TRBJ1-2, with TRBD1 matching 8 bases. Trimming removed 6 bases from V and 8 bases from J; junction bases left unmatched: 9. CDR1 is SGHNT, CDR2 YYREEE, per germline (reference sequence). CDR3 size: 13 residues. CDR3 amino acids: CASTDGQGWGYTF. The CDR3, as DNA: TGTGCCAGCACCGACGGACAGGGCTGGGGCTACACCTTC.

CDR3 amino acids: CASGRTRDESQHF. Here the CDR3 DNA reads TGTGCCAGCGGGAGGACAAGGGACGAATCCCAGCATTTT. The chain combines TRBV6-1 with TRBJ1-5, with a tentative D call TRBD1 (5 bases). The CDR3 extends over 13 amino acids. CDR1 is MNHNS and CDR2 is SASEGT in the germline V gene. Trimming took off 8 bases at V and 11 bases at J, with 19 bases between the two ends.

This clone occurred a few times. The chain uses TRBV30 and TRBJ1-1; no reliable D call. The CDR3 is made up of 12 amino acids. Looked up from germline, CDR1 is GTSNPN and CDR2 is SVGIG (reference sequence). Trimming cost V 2 bases and J 4 bases, with 8 bases left between them. DNA of the CDR3: TGTGCCTGGAGTAGGGAGGGCACTGAAGCTTTCTTT. Residues: CAWSREGTEAFF.

This clone was recorded only once. The chain recombines TRBV6-6 with TRBJ1-1, with 8 bases that match TRBD1. The germline CDR1 and CDR2 sequences are MNHNY and SVGAGI (reference sequence). With V trimmed by 4 bases and J by 5 bases, 6 bases remained unmatched. The CDR3 contains 14 residues. The chain's CDR3 is CASSWTGRTTEAFF. In DNA, the CDR3 is TGTGCCAGCAGTTGGACAGGGCGAACAACTGAAGCTTTCTTT.

The CDR3 sequence: CASGLFPVTGAFF. The DNA of the CDR3 is TGTGCTAGTGGTTTGTTCCCGGTGACAGGGGCTTTCTTT. The chain recombines TRBV12-5 with TRBJ1-1; 7 bases are shared with TRBD1. This CDR3 contains 13 residues. Germline CDR1 LGHNT, CDR2 FRNRAP. Unmatched junction bases numbered 8, after V lost 2 bases and J lost 11 bases.

This clone was found a few times. V and J are TRBV7-7 and TRBJ2-5, with 7 bases fitting TRBD1. CDR3 size: 13 residues. Germline CDR1 is SSHAT and CDR2 is FNYEAQ (reference sequence). The ends lost 5 bases at V and 7 bases at J; junction bases unmatched: 7. CDR3 sequence: CASSEGAFVTQYF. The CDR3 coding sequence is TGTGCCAGCAGCGAGGGGGCGTTCGTGACCCAGTACTTC.

The chain is built from TRBV9 and TRBJ2-3, with 10 positions matching TRBD2. With 2 bases clipped from V and 6 bases from J, the junction kept 6 bases outside the gene matches. This CDR3 region has 15 residues. In germline, CDR1 is SGDLS, CDR2 YYNGEE. As DNA, the CDR3 is TGTGCCAGCAGCGTCACCTTAGCGGGAGGTGATACGCAGTATTTT. Amino acids: CASSVTLAGGDTQYF.

The chain is built from TRBV7-9 and TRBJ2-1; TRBD1 matches at 8 bases. Trimming at V came to 4 bases and at J to 2 bases, leaving 7 bases not matched to a gene. The CDR3 loop spans 16 amino acids. The germline gives CDR1 SEHNR, CDR2 FQNEAQ (reference sequence). CDR3 sequence reads: CASSSGAGGAYNEQFF. The DNA of the CDR3 is TGTGCCAGCAGCTCCGGGGCAGGGGGCGCCTACAATGAGCAGTTCTTC.

CDR3 bases: TGCGCCAGCAGCTCAGACGGAAGGACAGGCGAGCAGTACTTC. This sequence encodes CASSSDGRTGEQYF. The chain links TRBV5-1 to TRBJ2-7; 7 nucleotides line up with TRBD1. The CDR3 covers 14 residues. Germline trimming cut 3 bases from V and 6 bases from J; bases unmatched to any gene: 9. Germline values: CDR1 SGHRS, CDR2 YFSETQ.

This rearrangement joins TRBV6-1 to TRBJ1-2; 7 nucleotides match TRBD1. The V gene end was trimmed by 1 base and the J gene end by 1 base; junction bases not matched to a gene: 6. Germline V gene sequence: CDR1 MNHNS, CDR2 SASEGT. This CDR3 contains 16 residues. CDR3 in amino acids: CASSEVGAGGNYGYTF. The CDR3 DNA sequence: TGTGCCAGCAGTGAAGTTGGGGCAGGGGGTAACTATGGCTACACCTTC.

V and J are TRBV18 and TRBJ2-7; 12 bases are a match to TRBD2. Trimming at V came to 6 bases and at J to 2 bases, leaving 2 bases not matched to a gene. Germline assignment: CDR1 KGHSH and CDR2 LQKENI. The CDR3 extends over 14 amino acids. The CDR3 loop reads CASSLAGGPYEQYF. CDR3 nucleotides: TGTGCCAGCTCGCTAGCGGGAGGGCCCTACGAGCAGTACTTC.

The chain carries TRBV7-2 and TRBJ2-4; TRBD1 aligns across 8 bases. The CDR3 length is 15 residues. Germline V gene lookup returns CDR1 SGHTA and CDR2 FQGNSA. J was trimmed by 2 bases and V by 5 bases; bases with no gene match: 5. The CDR3 loop is CASSLDRATKNIQYF. CDR3 nucleotides: TGTGCCAGCAGCCTGGACAGGGCGACCAAAAACATTCAGTACTTC.

The CDR3 DNA sequence: TGTGCCAGCAGTTCTGATCAGTATGGCTACACCTTC. This gives the protein CASSSDQYGYTF. The V gene is TRBV27, the J gene TRBJ1-2; D is undetermined. The CDR3 is made up of 12 amino acids. V was shortened by 4 bases and J by 5 bases, with 8 bases between the two germline ends. The germline V gene encodes CDR1 MNHEY and CDR2 SMNVEV (reference sequence).

The V and J genes are TRBV10-1 and TRBJ2-5; TRBD1 aligns across 11 bases. This CDR3 is built from 16 residues. Trimming removed 7 bases from V and 2 bases from J; junction bases left unmatched: 9. Germline V CDR1 and CDR2: WNHNN, SYGVQD (reference sequence). The DNA of the CDR3 is TGCGCCAGCATCCCCTCTCGGGACAGGGGGCAAGAGACCCAGTACTTC. Its protein is CASIPSRDRGQETQYF.

This clone has just one count. The CDR3 loop is CASSWARQGGTEAFF. CDR3 nucleotides: TGTGCCAGCAGCTGGGCCCGACAGGGTGGGACTGAAGCTTTCTTT. The chain has TRBV5-4 and TRBJ1-1; 7 bases agree with TRBD1. V lost 3 bases, J lost 5 bases, and 10 bases stayed unmatched. CDR3 length equals 15 residues. Looked up from germline, CDR1 is SGHNT and CDR2 is YYREEE (reference sequence).

Note on this clone: The DNA is left out, because the CDR3 cannot be placed on it with certainty; the CDR3 is given as TCRdb lists it. The chain has TRBV7-9 and TRBJ2-2; the D call in the table, TRBD1, was not verified against the DNA. Germline assignment: CDR1 SEHNR and CDR2 FQNEAQ (reference sequence). The CDR3 is 15 residues long, counting both termini. CDR3 sequence: CASSPRTRRAGELFF.

The chain recombines TRBV6-5 with TRBJ1-5; 7 nucleotides agree with TRBD1. The CDR3 length is 15 residues. Trimming removed 6 bases from V and 0 bases from J; junction bases left unmatched: 5. CDR1 is MNHEY, CDR2 SVGAGI, per germline. CDR3 protein: CASRGQPDSNQPQHF. DNA for the CDR3: TGTGCCAGCAGGGGACAGCCCGATAGCAATCAGCCCCAGCATTTT.

The genes are TRBV11-2 and TRBJ2-7; the D is unclear. Germline loops: CDR1 SGHAT, CDR2 FQNNGV. The CDR3 has 13 residues. The ends were cut back, 5 bases at V and 4 bases at J, with 12 bases in the middle. The CDR3 region is CASSPSQLYEQYF. CDR3 DNA sequence: TGTGCCAGCAGCCCCTCCCAACTTTACGAGCAGTACTTC.